Included here is one TCR beta chain sequence, with context. Its antigen is unidentified. This entry comes from a study of cytomegalovirus exposure and HLA in healthy donors. Study-wide points: CMV serostatus was the sole immune exposure data available. A later analysis found that most CMV-associated TCR beta chains appeared HLA-restricted. Trimming of TCR beta V- and J-genes showed a link, identified in a later analysis, to a missense DCLRE1C variant. Later work associated roughly 17,000 TCR beta sequences with HLA alleles at 0.05 false discovery rate.

Primers for the PCR totalled 60 Vbeta and 13 Jbeta. Using immunoSEQ multiplex PCR, the repertoire was profiled, and TCRdb retains in-frame clones only, with some absent. The sample comprises 140,000 to 150,000 clones, more than 75% of which are singletons, and over 2.5% rests with the top ten. This CDR3 is built from 17 residues. Trimming pared 3 bases from V and 4 bases from J, leaving 22 bases between. In germline, CDR1 is SGDLS, CDR2 YYNGEE. The J gene is TRBJ1-2, the V gene TRBV9; D is unclear. The sample taken for sequencing was PBMCs. The clonotype comes from a female donor in good health and CMV-seronegative. CDR3 sequence reads: CASSATKGGLGSYGYTF. The DNA for the CDR3 is TGTGCCAGCAGCGCCACTAAAGGCGGACTGGGAAGCTATGGCTACACCTTC.